The table lists the clone carrying this TCR beta chain with many counts. Its cognate antigen is unknown. Relying on iRepertoire HTBI primers and Arm-PCR of CDR3 regions, the team built TCR beta libraries. Each CDR3 protein gets one entry after TCRdb re-called the multiplex PCR reads with MiXCR. The top ten hold approximately 7.8% of the sample, which has roughly 500,000 distinct CDR3 sequences, around 20% seen once. Time point meaning: persistent/refractory GD, antithyroid drugs over 5 years with positive TRAb. The TCR library was made from RNA extracted from PBMCs. The data originate from a study of regulatory T cells in long-lasting Graves disease. Overall study: Those with persistent Graves' disease had received antithyroid drugs for over 5 years with positive TSH receptor antibodies. Study conclusions and caveats: Persistent patients shared more public clonotypes (around 2,500) than new patients (approximately 970).

This CDR3 region has 17 residues. With 3 bases removed from V and 5 bases from J, the gap between germline ends came to 23 bases. CDR1 is SNHLY and CDR2 is FYNNEI in the germline V gene. The rearrangement uses TRBV2 and TRBJ2-7; TRBD2 is a possible D gene (6 bases). This clonotype was sampled from a female donor with Graves disease. The specimen comprised peripheral blood mononuclear cells (PBMCs), sampled when the disease was refractory, from a patient treated with antithyroid drugs. The CDR3 protein is CASSEQPGTRGFHEQYF. For the CDR3, the DNA is TGTGCCAGCAGTGAGCAACCCGGGACCCGGGGGTTCCACGAGCAGTACTTC.